This T cell receptor beta chain stems from a study of T cell responses to AZD1222 COVID-19 vaccine. Assay: immunoSEQ multiplex PCR; the TCRdb copy retains only in-frame clones and omits some. Of 50,000 or so clones in the sample, about 88% are singletons; the top ten hold about 5.7%. The receptor was isolated from an adult who received the AZD1222 COVID-19 vaccine. Sequences were derived from peripheral blood, sampled 28 days after the second AZD1222 dose.

CDR3: CASSLAPGNTEAFF. CDR3 sequence (DNA): TGTGCCAGCAGCTTAGCGCCCGGGAACACTGAAGCTTTCTTT. The chain carries TRBV7-2 and TRBJ1-1; D ambiguous. This CDR3 has 14 residues. Germline CDR1 and CDR2: SGHTA and FQGNSA. Trimming pared 0 bases from V and 1 base from J, leaving 6 bases between.